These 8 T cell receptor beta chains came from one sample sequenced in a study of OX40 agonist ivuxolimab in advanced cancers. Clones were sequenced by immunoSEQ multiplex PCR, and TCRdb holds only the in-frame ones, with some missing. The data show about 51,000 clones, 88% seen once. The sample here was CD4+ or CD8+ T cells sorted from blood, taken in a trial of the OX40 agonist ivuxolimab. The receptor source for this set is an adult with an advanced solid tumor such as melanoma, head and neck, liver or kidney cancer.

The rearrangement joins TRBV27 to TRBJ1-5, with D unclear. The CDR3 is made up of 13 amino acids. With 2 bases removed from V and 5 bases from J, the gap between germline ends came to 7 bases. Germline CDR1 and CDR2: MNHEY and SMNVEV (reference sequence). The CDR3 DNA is TGTGCCAGCAGTTTAATATTGGATCAGCCCCAGCATTTT. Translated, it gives CASSLILDQPQHF.

The CDR3 here is CASSLSPPGQGYGYTF. For the CDR3, the DNA is TGTGCCAGCAGTTTATCTCCCCCGGGACAGGGCTATGGCTACACCTTC. The chain carries TRBV27 and TRBJ1-2; 9 bases are shared with TRBD1. Germline values: CDR1 MNHEY, CDR2 SMNVEV (reference sequence). The CDR3 runs 16 residues. Trimming cost V 0 bases and J 4 bases; bases outside gene matches: 6.

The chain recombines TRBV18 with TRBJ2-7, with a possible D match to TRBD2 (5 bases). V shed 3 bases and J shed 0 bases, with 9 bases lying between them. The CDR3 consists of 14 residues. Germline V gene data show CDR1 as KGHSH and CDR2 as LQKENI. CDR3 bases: TGTGCCAGCTCACCGTTGGCGGGCTCCTACGAGCAGTACTTC. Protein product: CASSPLAGSYEQYF.

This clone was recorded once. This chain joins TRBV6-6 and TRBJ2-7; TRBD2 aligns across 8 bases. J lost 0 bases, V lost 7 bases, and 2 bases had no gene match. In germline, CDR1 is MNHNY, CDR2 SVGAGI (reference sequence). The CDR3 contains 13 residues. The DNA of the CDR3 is TGTGCCAGCAAGCGGGGGAGCTCCTACGAGCAGTACTTC. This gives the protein CASKRGSSYEQYF.

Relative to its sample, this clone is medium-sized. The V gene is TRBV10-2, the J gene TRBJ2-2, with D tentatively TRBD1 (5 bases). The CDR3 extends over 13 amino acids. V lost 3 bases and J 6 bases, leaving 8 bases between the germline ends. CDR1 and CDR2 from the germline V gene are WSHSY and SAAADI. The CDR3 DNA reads TGCGCCAGCAGTGACACAGGACCCGGGGAGCTGTTTTTT. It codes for CASSDTGPGELFF.

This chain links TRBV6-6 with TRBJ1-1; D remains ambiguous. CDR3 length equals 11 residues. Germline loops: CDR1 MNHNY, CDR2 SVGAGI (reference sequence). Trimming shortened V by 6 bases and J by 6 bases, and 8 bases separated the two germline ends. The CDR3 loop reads CASRGSSEAFF. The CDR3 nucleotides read TGTGCCAGCAGGGGGAGCTCTGAAGCTTTCTTT.

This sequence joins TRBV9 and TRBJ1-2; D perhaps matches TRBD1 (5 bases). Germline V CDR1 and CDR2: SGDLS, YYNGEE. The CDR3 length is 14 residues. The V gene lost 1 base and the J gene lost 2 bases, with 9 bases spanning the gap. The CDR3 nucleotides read TGTGCCAGCAGCGTAAGGGCAGGGAACTATGGCTACACCTTC. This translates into CASSVRAGNYGYTF.

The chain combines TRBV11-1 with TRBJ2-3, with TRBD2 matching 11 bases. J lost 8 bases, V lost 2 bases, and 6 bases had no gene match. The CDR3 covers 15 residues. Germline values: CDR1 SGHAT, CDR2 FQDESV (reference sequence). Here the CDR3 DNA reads TGTGCCAGCAGCTTATTACTAGCGGGGGTGGGTACGCAGTATTTT. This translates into CASSLLLAGVGTQYF. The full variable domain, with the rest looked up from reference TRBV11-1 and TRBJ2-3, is EAEVAQSPRYKITEKSQAVAFWCDPISGHATLYWYRQILGQGPELLVQFQDESVVDDSQLPKDRFSAERLKGVDSTLKIQPAELGDSAMYLCASSLLLAGVGTQYFGPGTRLTVL.